These 25 T cell receptor beta chains were sequenced from one sample in a study of CD8 T cells in ankylosing spondylitis. TCRdb re-called the 5' RACE reads through MiXCR, storing one row per CDR3 protein. The table includes some 240,000 distinct CDR3 sequences, approximately 9% detected once. Sequenced: blood, either unsorted or a sorted T cell fraction (not recorded which). The receptors derive from a male donor with ankylosing spondylitis or in good health (not recorded which).

The table lists this clonotype with a few counts. This chain connects TRBV7-8 to TRBJ2-7, with a weak D call TRBD2 (6 bases). Between the trimmed V and J ends, which lost 5 bases and 4 bases, there was a span of 18 bases. CDR3 length equals 15 residues. Germline CDR1 is SGHVS and CDR2 is FQNEAQ. CDR3 sequence: CASSAGFTAGYEQYF. CDR3 sequence (DNA): TGTGCCAGCAGCGCCGGGTTCACGGCGGGATACGAGCAGTACTTC.

J is TRBJ1-2 and V is TRBV20-1, with a tentative D call TRBD1 (6 bases). CDR3 length equals 12 residues. Trimming left V 5 bases short and J 8 bases short, with 15 bases between. Looked up from germline, CDR1 is DFQATT and CDR2 is SNEGSKA (reference sequence). The chain's CDR3 is CSAPGQMGGYTF. In DNA form, the CDR3 reads TGCAGTGCTCCAGGACAGATGGGGGGCTACACCTTC.

The CDR3 DNA is TGCAGTGCTAGAGATAAACAGCATTCGAACACCGGGGAGCTGTTTTTT. Protein product: CSARDKQHSNTGELFF. J is TRBJ2-2 and V is TRBV20-1; unclear D gene. This CDR3 contains 16 residues. With 0 bases removed from V and 0 bases from J, the gap between germline ends came to 11 bases. CDR1 and CDR2 (germline): DFQATT, SNEGSKA (reference sequence).

This clonotype came up many times. The V and J genes are TRBV7-8 and TRBJ2-5; D gene unclear. The germline V gene has CDR1 SGHVS and CDR2 FQNEAQ. There are 14 residues in the CDR3. Trimming removed 3 bases at V and 2 bases at J, with 10 bases between. This CDR3 reads CASSFLGRQETQYF. The CDR3 DNA reads TGTGCCAGCAGCTTCCTTGGGCGACAAGAGACCCAGTACTTC.

This clonotype was detected a few times. This chain uses TRBV5-6 with TRBJ1-2; D remains ambiguous. This CDR3 comprises 19 residues. With 8 bases removed from V and 0 bases from J, the gap between germline ends came to 29 bases. Germline CDR1 SGHDT, CDR2 YYEEEE. Here the CDR3 DNA reads TGTGCCAGTTTACGGTACATCCAGCCCGCAGGATACTCTAACTATGGCTACACCTTC. It is translated as CASLRYIQPAGYSNYGYTF.

This clonotype was counted at least ten times. The chain is built from TRBV4-3 and TRBJ2-1, with TRBD2 matching over 9 bases. Germline CDR1 is LGHNA and CDR2 is YSLEER. With V trimmed by 1 base and J by 4 bases, 8 bases remained unmatched. The CDR3 spans 17 residues. The CDR3 is CASSQGRSGGLYNEQFF. The CDR3 DNA is TGCGCCAGCAGCCAAGGCCGGAGCGGGGGGCTGTACAATGAGCAGTTCTTC.

This clonotype came up many times. V gene TRBV12-5 combines with J gene TRBJ2-1; 7 bases map to TRBD1. The CDR3 length is 14 residues. Unmatched junction bases numbered 7, after V lost 6 bases and J lost 5 bases. From germline, CDR1 is LGHNT and CDR2 FRNRAP. CDR3 DNA: TGTGCTAGTGGGTCCGGGACAGCGAACAATGAGCAGTTCTTC. Its protein product is CASGSGTANNEQFF.

This clonotype came up many times. V is TRBV7-2 and J is TRBJ2-3; tentative D call: TRBD1 (5 bases). Trimming pared 3 bases from V and 1 base from J, leaving 11 bases between. Germline assignment: CDR1 SGHTA and CDR2 FQGNSA. The CDR3 consists of 15 residues. DNA for the CDR3: TGTGCCAGCAGCTTCCAGACAGTCCGCACAGATACGCAGTATTTT. This translates into CASSFQTVRTDTQYF.

This clonotype was seen once. This may stem from a read error, because a much larger clone lies one nucleotide away. V gene TRBV7-2 combines with J gene TRBJ2-4; 7 nucleotides match TRBD2. Germline V lookup: CDR1 SGHTA, CDR2 FQGNSA. The CDR3 is made up of 15 amino acids. CDR3 sequence reads: CASNIREGHKTIQYF. In DNA form, the CDR3 reads TGTGCCAGCAACATAAGGGAGGGGCACAAAACCATTCAGTACTTC.

The V and J genes are TRBV29-1 and TRBJ1-3, with D possibly matching TRBD1 (5 bases). The CDR3 length is 13 residues. Trimming stripped 6 bases from V and 8 bases from J, with 17 bases between. Germline V gene data show CDR1 as SQVTM and CDR2 as ANQGSEA. The CDR3 DNA reads TGCAGCGTACGTTCAGGGACGGGGGACACCATATATTTT. Translation: CSVRSGTGDTIYF.

This clonotype was seen repeatedly, ten times or more. The chain combines TRBV20-1 with TRBJ1-1, with 8 bases matching TRBD1. CDR1 and CDR2 from the germline V gene are DFQATT and SNEGSKA (reference sequence). J lost 12 bases, V lost 0 bases, and 12 bases had no gene match. The CDR3 contains 14 residues. The CDR3 coding sequence is TGCAGTGCTAGAGATAGCGGACAGGGCTTATTTACTTTCTTT. Translating it yields CSARDSGQGLFTFF.

The table lists this clonotype with many counts. The chain joins TRBV5-8 to TRBJ2-1; D not resolved. The CDR3 spans 15 residues. Germline values: CDR1 SGHTS, CDR2 YDEGEE. V shed 1 base and J shed 1 base, with 9 bases lying between them. In DNA, the CDR3 is TGTGCCAGCAGCTTGCAAATGTCGTCCTACAATGAGCAGTTCTTC. This translates into CASSLQMSSYNEQFF.

This clonotype showed up many times. This chain connects TRBV19 to TRBJ2-3; no reliable D call. The CDR3 is made up of 12 amino acids. V lost 1 base to trimming and J lost 8 bases, with 7 bases between them. CDR1 and CDR2 from the germline V gene are LNHDA and SQIVND (reference sequence). The CDR3 spells CASSIAGGTQYF. The DNA for the CDR3 is TGTGCCAGTAGTATAGCCGGCGGTACGCAGTATTTT.

This clonotype came up many times. V is TRBV12-3 or TRBV12-4 and J is TRBJ2-7; D tentatively reads TRBD1 or TRBD2 (5 bases each). The CDR3 covers 13 residues. V was shortened by 7 bases and J by 3 bases, with 13 bases between the two germline ends. The CDR3 bases are TGTGCCAGCACTCGGGACCTGGGCTACGAGCAGTACTTC. Amino acid sequence: CASTRDLGYEQYF.

This clonotype was seen at least ten times. The rearrangement joins TRBV20-1 to TRBJ2-1, with TRBD2 identical over 13 bases. The germline gives CDR1 DFQATT, CDR2 SNEGSKA (reference sequence). The CDR3 consists of 16 residues. With V trimmed by 3 bases and J by 6 bases, 8 bases remained unmatched. The DNA for the CDR3 is TGCAGTGCTAGCCGTAGACTAGCGGGGGGTATCAATGAGCAGTTCTTC. The encoded protein is CSASRRLAGGINEQFF.

This clonotype has ten or more counts. The chain has TRBV29-1 and TRBJ2-5, with 10 bases that match TRBD2. Germline V gives CDR1 SQVTM, CDR2 ANQGSEA. V dropped 4 bases and J dropped 4; count of bases not matched to a gene: 3. The CDR3 loop spans 13 amino acids. This CDR3 reads CSVVSGRGETQYF. The CDR3 DNA is TGCAGCGTTGTAAGCGGGAGGGGAGAGACCCAGTACTTC. Drawing the rest from reference TRBV29-1 and TRBJ2-5, the complete variable domain is SAVISQKPSRDICQRGTSLTIQCQVDSQVTMMFWYRQQPGQSLTLIATANQGSEATYESGFVIDKFPISRPNLTFSTLTVSNMSPEDSSIYLCSVVSGRGETQYFGPGTRLLVL.

This clonotype was picked up many times. The CDR3 coding sequence is TGCGCCAGCAGCCAGATCCTCCGGGTCCCAAATCAGCCCCAGCATTTT. Encoded protein: CASSQILRVPNQPQHF. The genes are TRBV4-1 and TRBJ1-5; D ambiguous. There are 16 residues in the CDR3. V gave up 3 bases and J gave up 4 bases, with 16 bases separating them. CDR1 is MGHRA and CDR2 is YSYEKL in the germline V gene.

The V call is TRBV29-1, the J call TRBJ2-2; 7 nucleotides line up with TRBD2. V shed 7 bases, J shed 5 bases, and the junction held 7 bases outside the gene matches. Per germline, CDR1 SQVTM and CDR2 ANQGSEA. The CDR3 length is 13 residues. The CDR3 protein is CSGAGAATGELFF. DNA for the CDR3: TGCAGCGGTGCGGGAGCTGCGACCGGGGAGCTGTTTTTT.

This clonotype was detected ten times or more. V and J are TRBV5-1 and TRBJ2-5; D uncertain. V lost 4 bases, J lost 1 base, and 11 bases lay in between. This CDR3 comprises 14 residues. Germline V lookup: CDR1 SGHRS, CDR2 YFSETQ. In DNA, the CDR3 is TGCGCCAGCAGCCAGCGTGGGGTCCAAGAGACCCAGTACTTC. Translated, it gives CASSQRGVQETQYF.

This clonotype was recorded at least ten times. The V and J genes are TRBV7-9 and TRBJ1-6; TRBD1 matches 11 bases. Germline CDR1 reads SEHNR; CDR2 reads FQNEAQ (reference sequence). This CDR3 region has 15 residues. V was pared by 5 bases and J by 5 bases, with 2 bases of the junction left unmatched. The CDR3: CASSPGQGDNSPLHF. CDR3 bases: TGTGCCAGCAGCCCGGGACAGGGGGATAATTCACCCCTCCACTTT.

In its sample, this clonotype was seen a few times. This chain joins TRBV30 and TRBJ1-2, with D unclear. This CDR3 has 13 amino acids. Trimming took 1 base from V and 1 from J, leaving 7 bases between them. Germline V gene data show CDR1 as GTSNPN and CDR2 as SVGIG (reference sequence). The CDR3 DNA reads TGTGCCTGGAGTGCGGTCAATAACTATGGCTACACCTTC. It encodes CAWSAVNNYGYTF.

This clonotype was seen repeatedly, ten times or more. The V gene is TRBV29-1, the J gene TRBJ1-4; maybe TRBD1 (6 bases). Trimming left V 7 bases short and J 5 bases short, with 17 bases between. Per germline, CDR1 SQVTM and CDR2 ANQGSEA. This CDR3 contains 14 residues. This chain's CDR3 is CSAGPGQGNEKLFF. CDR3 DNA: TGCAGCGCCGGCCCCGGGCAGGGGAATGAAAAACTGTTTTTT.

For this clonotype: Given a much more abundant clone one base away, this may be a read error. The chain is built from TRBV24-1 and TRBJ2-2, with a tentative D call TRBD2 (6 bases). The germline V gene has CDR1 KGHDR and CDR2 SFDVKD. This CDR3 comprises 13 residues. CDR3 sequence reads: CATSDLAGGELVF. The DNA for the CDR3 is TGTGCCACCAGTGATTTAGCGGGCGGGGAGCTGGTTTTT.

The chain combines TRBV18 with TRBJ2-6; TRBD1 matches at 8 bases. Per the germline V gene, CDR1 is KGHSH and CDR2 is LQKENI. J lost 9 bases, V lost 3 bases, and 4 bases had no gene match. The CDR3 contains 14 residues. CDR3 region: CASSPQGALNVLTF. CDR3 coding DNA: TGTGCCAGCTCACCTCAGGGGGCCCTCAACGTCCTGACTTTC.

This clonotype was counted ten times or more. The chain recombines TRBV9 with TRBJ2-7; 7 nucleotides agree with TRBD1. The CDR3 consists of 16 residues. J was trimmed by 5 bases and V by 3 bases; bases with no gene match: 14. Germline V lookup: CDR1 SGDLS, CDR2 YYNGEE. Written as DNA, the CDR3 is TGTGCCAGCAGCGAGGACAGGACCCTAATTTCCAACGAGCAGTACTTC. Its protein is CASSEDRTLISNEQYF.